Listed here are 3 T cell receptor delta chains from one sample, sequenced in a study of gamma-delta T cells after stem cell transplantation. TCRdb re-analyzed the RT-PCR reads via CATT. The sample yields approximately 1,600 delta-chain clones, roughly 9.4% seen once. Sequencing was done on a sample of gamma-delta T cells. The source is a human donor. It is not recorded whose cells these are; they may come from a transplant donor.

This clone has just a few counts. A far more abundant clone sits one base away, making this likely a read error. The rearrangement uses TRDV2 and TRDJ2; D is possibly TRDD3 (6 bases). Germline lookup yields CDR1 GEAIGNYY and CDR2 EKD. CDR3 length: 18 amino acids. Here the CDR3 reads CAYDTVGGGLALTAQLFF. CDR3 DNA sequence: TGTGCCTATGACACTGTTGGTGGGGGCCTAGCTTTGACAGCACAACTCTTCTTT.

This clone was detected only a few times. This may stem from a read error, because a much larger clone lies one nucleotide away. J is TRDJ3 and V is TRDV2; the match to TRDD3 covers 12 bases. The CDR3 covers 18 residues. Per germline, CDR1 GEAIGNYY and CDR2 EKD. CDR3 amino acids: CACDSTGGYSRDTRQMFF. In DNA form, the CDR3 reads TGTGCCTGTGACAGTACTGGGGGATACTCCCGGGACACCCGACAGATGTTTTTC.

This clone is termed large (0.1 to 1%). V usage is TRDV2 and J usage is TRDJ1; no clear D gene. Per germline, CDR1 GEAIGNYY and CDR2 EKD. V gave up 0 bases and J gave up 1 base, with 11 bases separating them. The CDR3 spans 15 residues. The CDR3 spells CACDTVVRATDKLIF. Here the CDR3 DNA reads TGTGCCTGTGACACCGTCGTAAGAGCCACCGATAAACTCATCTTT.